Presented here are 31 T cell receptor beta chains from one specimen sequenced in a study of OX40 agonist ivuxolimab in advanced cancers. TCRdb's copy holds only in-frame clones and misses some; the assay was immunoSEQ multiplex PCR. The sample yields some 45,000 clones, around 88% seen once. The material sequenced was CD4+ or CD8+ T cells sorted from blood, taken in a trial of the OX40 agonist ivuxolimab. These receptors all come from an adult with an advanced solid tumor such as melanoma, head and neck, liver or kidney cancer.

The chain carries TRBV19 and TRBJ1-5; tentatively, D is TRBD1 (5 bases). The CDR3 is 15 amino acids. Germline values: CDR1 LNHDA, CDR2 SQIVND (reference sequence). Trimming cost V 5 bases and J 0 bases, with 11 bases left between them. As DNA, the CDR3 is TGTGCCAGTAGTCCGGACACAGATAGCAATCAGCCCCAGCATTTT. Translation gives CASSPDTDSNQPQHF.

The chain employs TRBV19 and TRBJ2-7; 10 nucleotides match TRBD1. Germline loops: CDR1 LNHDA, CDR2 SQIVND (reference sequence). The CDR3 is 16 residues long. The J segment lost 3 bases and the V segment lost 4 bases, leaving 9 bases of the junction unmatched. This CDR3 is CASSTPWDRGFYEQYF. In DNA form, the CDR3 reads TGTGCCAGTAGTACCCCCTGGGACAGGGGTTTCTACGAGCAGTACTTC.

This clone has only one observation. The chain links TRBV5-8 to TRBJ1-1; the D gene is possibly TRBD1 (5 bases). CDR1 is SGHTS, CDR2 YDEGEE, per germline. The V gene lost 0 bases and the J gene lost 3 bases, with 6 bases spanning the gap. The CDR3 runs 13 residues. Here the CDR3 DNA reads TGTGCCAGCAGCTTGGTGGGGGACACTGAAGCTTTCTTT. This codes for CASSLVGDTEAFF.

This chain connects TRBV11-1 to TRBJ2-1; a weak D match, TRBD1 (6 bases). V lost 6 bases to trimming and J lost 4 bases, with 16 bases between them. In germline, CDR1 is SGHAT, CDR2 FQDESV (reference sequence). This CDR3 has 15 residues. CDR3 in DNA: TGTGCCAGCAGTATGGGACACCCCGATTACAATGAGCAGTTCTTC. Translating it yields CASSMGHPDYNEQFF. The whole variable domain, remainder taken from reference TRBV11-1 and TRBJ2-1, is EAEVAQSPRYKITEKSQAVAFWCDPISGHATLYWYRQILGQGPELLVQFQDESVVDDSQLPKDRFSAERLKGVDSTLKIQPAELGDSAMYLCASSMGHPDYNEQFFGPGTRLTVL.

The genes are TRBV6-5 and TRBJ2-7, with a tentative D call TRBD2 (5 bases). This CDR3 region has 11 residues. V was shortened by 6 bases and J by 13 bases, with 16 bases between the two germline ends. Per germline, CDR1 MNHEY and CDR2 SVGAGI. CDR3 in DNA: TGTGCCAGCAGGGACGGAGTGGCTAGCTACTTC. It translates to CASRDGVASYF.

The chain links TRBV29-1 to TRBJ2-6, with TRBD1 identical over 8 bases. V was pared by 4 bases and J by 4 bases, with 3 bases of the junction left unmatched. There are 14 residues in the CDR3. The germline V gene has CDR1 SQVTM and CDR2 ANQGSEA. CDR3 sequence reads: CSVVRGPGANVLTF. DNA for the CDR3: TGCAGCGTTGTCAGGGGGCCCGGGGCCAACGTCCTGACTTTC.

The chain employs TRBV6-1 and TRBJ2-2, with TRBD2 as a possible D gene (5 bases). V was clipped by 7 bases and J by 5 bases, with 5 bases between them. This CDR3 spans 11 amino acids. Germline assignment: CDR1 MNHNS and CDR2 SASEGT. CDR3 DNA: TGTGCCAGCACGGGGACCGGGGAGCTGTTTTTT. Protein sequence: CASTGTGELFF.

This chain joins TRBV10-3 and TRBJ2-7, with D possibly being TRBD2 (6 bases). Per germline, CDR1 ENHRY and CDR2 SYGVKD. The CDR3 spans 14 residues. Trimming took 0 bases from V and 4 from J, leaving 10 bases between them. CDR3 in amino acids: CAISESGTSYEQYF. The CDR3, as DNA: TGTGCCATCAGTGAGTCCGGGACTTCATACGAGCAGTACTTC.

This chain connects TRBV7-9 to TRBJ2-7, with unresolved D. Germline V gene sequence: CDR1 SEHNR, CDR2 FQNEAQ (reference sequence). The V gene lost 1 base and the J gene lost 5 bases, with 9 bases spanning the gap. The length of the CDR3 is 13 residues. The CDR3 loop is CASSLEGSDEQYF. The CDR3, as DNA: TGTGCCAGCAGCTTAGAGGGTTCAGACGAGCAGTACTTC.

V usage is TRBV2 and J usage is TRBJ2-7; 10 nucleotides agree with TRBD1. Germline lookup yields CDR1 SNHLY and CDR2 FYNNEI. J lost 4 bases, V lost 4 bases, and 7 bases had no gene match. The CDR3 extends over 15 amino acids. This CDR3 is CASSGPTGGRYEQYF. As DNA, the CDR3 is TGTGCCAGCAGTGGCCCGACAGGGGGCCGGTACGAGCAGTACTTC.

V gene TRBV6-6 combines with J gene TRBJ2-2; D gene ambiguous. Looked up from germline, CDR1 is MNHNY and CDR2 is SVGAGI (reference sequence). V lost 2 bases and J 4 bases, leaving 8 bases between the germline ends. The CDR3 has 14 residues. CDR3 in DNA: TGTGCCAGCAGTTACAGACCATTCACCGGGGAGCTGTTTTTT. Protein product: CASSYRPFTGELFF.

The CDR3 is CASSLGGGTGINEQYF. CDR3 sequence (DNA): TGTGCCAGCAGCTTGGGGGGTGGGACAGGGATAAACGAGCAGTACTTC. The chain uses TRBV5-4 and TRBJ2-7, with 9 positions matching TRBD1. CDR1 and CDR2 (germline): SGHNT, YYREEE (reference sequence). The CDR3 covers 16 residues. V was clipped by 0 bases and J by 5 bases; unmatched bases: 9. The whole variable domain, remainder taken from reference TRBV5-4 and TRBJ2-7, is ETGVTQSPTHLIKTRGQQVTLRCSSQSGHNTVSWYQQALGQGPQFIFQYYREEENGRGNFPPRFSGLQFPNYSSELNVNALELDDSALYLCASSLGGGTGINEQYFGPGTRLTVT.

The gene calls are TRBV7-9 and TRBJ2-7; 10 nucleotides agree with TRBD2. The CDR3 has 17 residues. The V segment lost 5 bases and the J segment 1 base; nucleotides outside the gene matches: 11. Germline CDR1 SEHNR, CDR2 FQNEAQ (reference sequence). Here the CDR3 DNA reads TGTGCCAGCAGCCTTGGGGGAGCGGGAGGGCTTTCCTACGAGCAGTACTTC. Its protein product is CASSLGGAGGLSYEQYF.

This chain joins TRBV19 and TRBJ1-4; D possibly corresponds to TRBD1 (6 bases). V shed 7 bases and J shed 8 bases, with 20 bases lying between them. Germline V gives CDR1 LNHDA, CDR2 SQIVND (reference sequence). The CDR3 runs 15 residues. Here the CDR3 DNA reads TGTGCCAGTACCCCCCAGGGACACGGGGAGGAAAAACTGTTTTTT. Protein product: CASTPQGHGEEKLFF.

The V and J genes are TRBV5-1 and TRBJ2-5; 10 bases line up with TRBD2. This CDR3 has 15 amino acids. Germline V gene lookup returns CDR1 SGHRS and CDR2 YFSETQ. J gave up 2 bases and V 5 bases, and 6 bases lay outside the gene matches. The CDR3 nucleotides read TGCGCCAGCAGACTTAGCGGGGGGCTACAAGAGACCCAGTACTTC. Amino acids: CASRLSGGLQETQYF. The full variable domain, its missing parts supplied by reference TRBV5-1 and TRBJ2-5, is KAGVTQTPRYLIKTRGQQVTLSCSPISGHRSVSWYQQTPGQGLQFLFEYFSETQRNKGNFPGRFSGRQFSNSRSEMNVSTLELGDSALYLCASRLSGGLQETQYFGPGTRLLVL.

The chain is built from TRBV7-2 and TRBJ2-5; D is undetermined. V lost 1 base to trimming and J lost 1 base, with 10 bases between them. The CDR3 totals 15 residues. CDR1 SGHTA and CDR2 FQGNSA come from the germline V gene. CDR3 coding DNA: TGTGCCAGCAGCTTAGGGGCAGGTAGCCAAGAGACCCAGTACTTC. It codes for CASSLGAGSQETQYF.

Note on this clone: Sequence at one end of the junction differs from germline and may be a read error. The V call is TRBV4-1, the J call TRBJ2-7; 7 positions agree with TRBD2. The CDR3 has 16 amino acids. Germline loops: CDR1 MGHRA, CDR2 YSYEKL. The CDR3 nucleotides are TGTGCCAGCAGCCAGGAGCCTAGCGGCTGGGGCGACGAGCAGTACTTC. This codes for CASSQEPSGWGDEQYF.

The V call is TRBV5-5, the J call TRBJ1-4; 7 bases align to TRBD1. Germline lookup yields CDR1 SGHKS and CDR2 YYEKEE (reference sequence). V lost 1 base, J lost 7 bases, and 7 bases stayed unmatched. The CDR3 loop spans 15 amino acids. CDR3 nucleotide sequence: TGTGCCAGCAGCTTGACTGACAGGGAGGTTGAAAAACTGTTTTTT. This encodes CASSLTDREVEKLFF.

This chain uses TRBV15 with TRBJ2-5; TRBD1 or TRBD2 may be the D gene (5 bases each). Between the trimmed V and J ends, which lost 4 bases and 4 bases, there was a span of 16 bases. The CDR3 is made up of 15 amino acids. CDR1 and CDR2 (germline): LNHNV, YYDKDF (reference sequence). The CDR3 nucleotides read TGTGCCACCAGCATATCCGGGACGAGAGGAGAGACCCAGTACTTC. Its protein is CATSISGTRGETQYF.

The CDR3 sequence: CASSLHRGYEQYF. CDR3 coding DNA: TGTGCCAGCAGCTTACACCGCGGCTACGAGCAGTACTTC. The chain recombines TRBV11-3 with TRBJ2-7; D unclear. The CDR3 is 13 amino acids. Germline V gene sequence: CDR1 SGHNT, CDR2 YENEEA. V lost 2 bases to trimming and J lost 3 bases, with 8 bases between them. Full variable domain (rest looked up from reference TRBV11-3 and TRBJ2-7): EAGVVQSPRYKIIEKKQPVAFWCNPISGHNTLYWYLQNLGQGPELLIRYENEEAVDDSQLPKDRFSAERLKGVDSTLKIQPAELGDSAVYLCASSLHRGYEQYFGPGTRLTVT.

The rearrangement links TRBV6-1 to TRBJ1-5; TRBD1 agrees at 7 bases. Germline lookup yields CDR1 MNHNS and CDR2 SASEGT. After removal of 3 bases from V and 6 bases from J, the junction contained 2 bases not matched to a gene. The CDR3 is 13 amino acids. The CDR3 loop is CASSETGFQPQHF. Here the CDR3 DNA reads TGTGCCAGCAGTGAGACAGGGTTTCAGCCCCAGCATTTT.

The J gene is TRBJ2-5, the V gene TRBV10-3; 7 bases agree with TRBD1. Germline V gives CDR1 ENHRY, CDR2 SYGVKD. This CDR3 is built from 13 residues. The J segment lost 11 bases and the V segment lost 4 bases, leaving 10 bases of the junction unmatched. In nucleotides, the CDR3 is TGTGCCATCAGTGGGGGGACAGCCGGGGAGCAGTACTTC. As protein: CAISGGTAGEQYF.

V usage is TRBV9 and J usage is TRBJ2-3, with 9 bases aligning to TRBD2. Germline assignment: CDR1 SGDLS and CDR2 YYNGEE. This CDR3 comprises 16 residues. V was pared by 3 bases and J by 2 bases, with 7 bases of the junction left unmatched. CDR3 region: CASSANLAGFTDTQYF. The DNA of the CDR3 is TGTGCCAGCAGCGCCAACCTAGCGGGGTTCACAGATACGCAGTATTTT.

The genes are TRBV7-3 and TRBJ2-3; no definite D call. Germline CDR1 is SGHTA and CDR2 is FQGTGA. The CDR3 covers 15 residues. V lost 1 base to trimming and J lost 5 bases, with 13 bases between them. DNA for the CDR3: TGTGCCAGCAGCTTAATAGGTGATGTGGGAGATACGCAGTATTTT. This encodes CASSLIGDVGDTQYF.

In its sample, this clone was seen once. The chain carries TRBV27 and TRBJ2-7; 10 positions agree with TRBD1. V lost 5 bases and J lost 4; bases outside the gene matches: 8. In germline, CDR1 is MNHEY, CDR2 SMNVEV (reference sequence). There are 15 residues in the CDR3. CDR3 sequence (DNA): TGTGCCAGCAGTCGCCAGGGACAGGGGAAGTACGAGCAGTACTTC. Protein product: CASSRQGQGKYEQYF.

This chain connects TRBV7-6 to TRBJ2-5; D unresolved. Germline CDR1 and CDR2: SGHVS and FNYEAQ. CDR3 length: 12 residues. Trimming left V 2 bases short and J 5 bases short, with 6 bases between. CDR3 bases: TGTGCCAGCAGCTTAATCCTGGAGACCCAGTACTTC. It codes for CASSLILETQYF.

The DNA for the CDR3 is TGCGCCAGCAGTCATCCTCGGACAGCCCGAGCCAAAAACATTCAGTACTTC. It yields the protein CASSHPRTARAKNIQYF. This rearrangement joins TRBV23-1 to TRBJ2-4; TRBD1 might be the D (6 bases). TRBV23-1 is known as an ORF, though its function is uncertain. The V end was cut by 3 bases, the J end by 0 bases, with 15 bases between. This CDR3 has 17 residues.

This chain joins TRBV28 and TRBJ1-1, with D maybe TRBD1 (6 bases). The CDR3 spans 13 residues. The V end was cut by 6 bases, the J end by 11 bases, with 19 bases between. Per germline, CDR1 MDHEN and CDR2 SYDVKM. Here the CDR3 DNA reads TGTGCCAGCAGCCGAGGACAGACCAGATCGGCTTTCTTT. Encoded protein: CASSRGQTRSAFF.

The gene calls are TRBV19 and TRBJ2-1; weak D call: TRBD2 (5 bases). V was shortened by 3 bases and J by 9 bases, with 21 bases between the two germline ends. There are 16 residues in the CDR3. Germline V gene data show CDR1 as LNHDA and CDR2 as SQIVND (reference sequence). The CDR3 loop reads CASSIWASPSVSEQFF. The CDR3 coding sequence is TGTGCCAGTAGTATCTGGGCTAGCCCCTCGGTCAGTGAGCAGTTCTTC.

The V gene is TRBV19, the J gene TRBJ2-2, with 7 nucleotides matching TRBD2. The germline CDR1 and CDR2 sequences are LNHDA and SQIVND (reference sequence). Trimming at V came to 3 bases and at J to 4 bases, leaving 5 bases not matched to a gene. The CDR3 spans 15 residues. CDR3 amino acids: CASSISWEGTGELFF. The CDR3 DNA reads TGTGCCAGTAGTATTAGTTGGGAGGGCACCGGGGAGCTGTTTTTT.

The V gene is TRBV6-1, the J gene TRBJ2-2; TRBD1 agrees at 10 bases. The CDR3 consists of 14 residues. J lost 6 bases, V lost 8 bases, and 6 bases had no gene match. Germline values: CDR1 MNHNS, CDR2 SASEGT. The CDR3 nucleotides read TGTGCCAGCCAGACAGGGGGCGAACCCGGGGAGCTGTTTTTT. Protein sequence: CASQTGGEPGELFF.